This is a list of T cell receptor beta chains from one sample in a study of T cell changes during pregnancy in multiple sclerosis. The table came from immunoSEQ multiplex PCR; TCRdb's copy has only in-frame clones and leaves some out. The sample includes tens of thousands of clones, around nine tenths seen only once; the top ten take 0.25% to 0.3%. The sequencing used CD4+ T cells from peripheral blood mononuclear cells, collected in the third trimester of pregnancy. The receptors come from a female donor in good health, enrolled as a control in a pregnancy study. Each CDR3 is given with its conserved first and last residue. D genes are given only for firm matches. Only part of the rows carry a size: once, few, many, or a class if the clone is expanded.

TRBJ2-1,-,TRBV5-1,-,CASSLESSSYNEQFF,TGCGCCAGCAGCTTGGAATCCAGTTCCTACAATGAGCAGTTCTTC
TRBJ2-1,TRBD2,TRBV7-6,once,CASSLEFLAGALNEQFF,TGTGCCAGCAGCTTAGAATTTTTAGCGGGGGCATTAAATGAGCAGTTCTTC
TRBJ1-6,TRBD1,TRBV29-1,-,CSVGETGNSPLHF,TGCAGCGTTGGGGAGACAGGGAATTCACCCCTCCACTTT
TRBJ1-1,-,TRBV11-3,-,CASSEQAGGLTEAFF,TGTGCCAGCAGCGAACAAGCGGGGGGTTTAACTGAAGCTTTCTTT
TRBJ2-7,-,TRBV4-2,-,CASSQSDYSYEQYF,TGTGCCAGCAGCCAATCTGACTACTCCTACGAGCAGTACTTC
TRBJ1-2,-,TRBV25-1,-,CASSEQTGTYGYTF,TGTGCCAGCAGTGAACAAACAGGGACCTATGGCTACACCTTC
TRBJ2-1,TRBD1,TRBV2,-,CASSQDRGGDEQFF,TGTGCCAGCAGCCAGGACAGGGGGGGAGATGAGCAGTTCTTC
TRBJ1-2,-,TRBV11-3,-,CASSLFGPRGYTF,TGTGCCAGCAGCTTATTTGGTCCGAGAGGCTACACCTTC
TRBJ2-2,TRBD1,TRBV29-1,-,CSADRGYTGELFF,TGCAGCGCAGACAGGGGTTACACCGGGGAGCTGTTTTTT
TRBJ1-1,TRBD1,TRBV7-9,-,CASSLPQTGGNPEAFF,TGTGCCAGCAGCTTACCCCAGACAGGGGGAAATCCTGAAGCTTTCTTT
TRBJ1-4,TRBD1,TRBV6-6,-,CASRGTGTNEKLFF,TGTGCCAGCAGGGGGACAGGGACTAATGAAAAACTGTTTTTT
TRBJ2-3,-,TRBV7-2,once,CASSLDYTDTQYF,TGTGCCAGCAGCTTAGATTATACAGATACGCAGTATTTT
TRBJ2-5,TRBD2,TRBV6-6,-,CASSSGLAGGQETQYF,TGTGCCAGCAGTTCAGGACTAGCGGGGGGACAAGAGACCCAGTACTTC
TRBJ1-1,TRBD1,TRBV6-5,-,CASRNGDRGLF,TGTGCCAGCAGGAATGGGGACAGGGGTCTCTTT
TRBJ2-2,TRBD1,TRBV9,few,CASSVGQGGNTGELFF,TGTGCCAGCAGCGTAGGACAGGGGGGAAACACCGGGGAGCTGTTTTTT
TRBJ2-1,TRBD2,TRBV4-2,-,CASSQTGTSGDYNEQFF,TGTGCCAGCAGCCAGACCGGGACTAGCGGGGACTACAATGAGCAGTTCTTC
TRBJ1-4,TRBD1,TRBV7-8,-,CASSHRDRDREKLFF,TGTGCCAGCAGCCACCGGGACAGGGATAGGGAAAAACTGTTTTTT
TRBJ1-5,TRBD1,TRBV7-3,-,CASSWDRNQPQHF,TGTGCCAGCAGCTGGGACAGAAATCAGCCCCAGCATTTT
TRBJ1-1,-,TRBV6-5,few,CASRRRGGEGTEAFF,TGTGCCAGCAGAAGACGGGGGGGAGAGGGGACTGAAGCTTTCTTT
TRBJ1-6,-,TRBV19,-,CASSKILLMAGFSSPLHF,TGTGCCAGTAGTAAAATCCTTCTAATGGCAGGGTTTAGTTCACCCCTCCACTTT
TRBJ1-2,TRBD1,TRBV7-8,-,CASSFDRGGRDGYTF,TGTGCCAGCAGCTTTGACAGGGGAGGGAGGGATGGCTACACCTTC
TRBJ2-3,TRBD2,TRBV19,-,CASSITSGGTDTQYF,TGTGCCAGTAGTATTACGAGCGGGGGCACAGATACGCAGTATTTT
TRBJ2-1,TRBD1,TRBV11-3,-,CASSSLGSWTGYHEQFF,TGTGCCAGCAGCTCGCTCGGTTCCTGGACAGGGTACCATGAGCAGTTCTTC
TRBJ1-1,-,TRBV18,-,CASSLFSTNTEAFF,TGTGCCAGCTCTCTTTTTTCGACTAATACTGAAGCTTTCTTT
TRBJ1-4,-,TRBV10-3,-,CAISERGNEKLFF,TGTGCCATCAGTGAGAGAGGGAATGAAAAACTGTTTTTT
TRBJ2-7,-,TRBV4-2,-,CASSQDFLGPGEPGFSEQYF,TGTGCCAGCAGCCAAGATTTCTTGGGGCCAGGGGAACCGGGGTTCTCCGAGCAGTACTTC
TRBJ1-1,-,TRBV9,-,CASSVVGGGEAFF,TGTGCCAGCAGCGTAGTTGGGGGAGGGGAAGCTTTCTTT
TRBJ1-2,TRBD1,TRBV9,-,CASSTSTGAHNYGYTF,TGTGCCAGCAGCACATCGACAGGGGCGCATAACTATGGCTACACCTTC
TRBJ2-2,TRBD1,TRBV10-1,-,CASSQDRVRWTGELFF,TGCGCCAGCAGTCAGGACAGGGTTAGATGGACCGGGGAGCTGTTTTTT
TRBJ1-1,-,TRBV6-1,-,CASSARGSTEAFF,TGTGCCAGCAGTGCCAGGGGTTCTACTGAAGCTTTCTTT
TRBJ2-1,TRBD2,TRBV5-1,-,CASSWTSGGADSYNEQFF,TGCGCCAGCAGCTGGACTAGCGGGGGGGCCGATTCCTACAATGAGCAGTTCTTC
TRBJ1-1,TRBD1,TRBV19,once,CASSPGTGNTEAFF,TGTGCCAGTAGTCCGGGGACAGGGAACACTGAAGCTTTCTTT
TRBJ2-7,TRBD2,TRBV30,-,CAWSEAGVSYEQYF,TGTGCCTGGAGTGAAGCGGGGGTCTCCTACGAGCAGTACTTC
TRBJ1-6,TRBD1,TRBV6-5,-,CASSYPGQGKSPLHF,TGTGCCAGCAGTTACCCCGGACAGGGCAAATCACCCCTCCACTTT
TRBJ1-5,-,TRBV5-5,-,CASSFGRAVIRQPQHF,TGTGCCAGCAGCTTCGGGAGAGCGGTAATTCGGCAGCCCCAGCATTTT
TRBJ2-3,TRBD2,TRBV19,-,CASDRKAGGTDTQYF,TGTGCCTCGGACAGAAAAGCGGGGGGCACAGATACGCAGTATTTT
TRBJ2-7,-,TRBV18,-,CASSLGPSTGEQYF,TGTGCCAGCTCACTGGGGCCCAGCACTGGGGAGCAGTACTTC
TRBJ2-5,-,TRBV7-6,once,CASSPRHDQETQYF,TGTGCCAGCAGCCCCAGACACGACCAAGAGACCCAGTACTTC
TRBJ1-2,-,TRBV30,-,CAWSVGGGNGYTF,TGTGCCTGGAGTGTAGGAGGCGGAAATGGCTACACCTTC
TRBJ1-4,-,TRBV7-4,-,CASSQRRGLTNEKLFF,TGTGCCAGCAGCCAGAGGCGGGGGCTCACTAATGAAAAACTGTTTTTT
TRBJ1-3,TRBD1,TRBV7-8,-,CASSLGIQGTGNTIYF,TGTGCCAGCAGCTTAGGAATACAGGGGACTGGAAACACCATATATTTT